This T cell receptor (beta chain) was captured by sequencing in a study of blood T cell repertoires in COVID-19. V gave up 6 bases and J gave up 5 bases; unmatched junction bases: 22. This CDR3 is built from 21 residues. Per the germline V gene, CDR1 is WSHSY and CDR2 is SAAADI. The protocol was immunoSEQ multiplex PCR, while the TCRdb copy is restricted to in-frame clones and leaves out a portion. The sample lists 150,000 to 200,000 clones, about nine tenths seen once, with 18% in the top ten. V gene TRBV10-2 combines with J gene TRBJ2-1, with 13 bases that match TRBD2. Specimen: peripheral blood. This TCR was recovered from a man aged 55 to 70 with active or convalescent COVID-19. The CDR3 DNA sequence: TGCGCCAGCAGCGTACCTAAACCCGGGACTAGCGGGAAAATTAAGGACAATGAGCAGTTCTTC. Its protein is CASSVPKPGTSGKIKDNEQFF.